Below, 19 T cell receptor beta chains from the same sample are listed, as sequenced in a study of human T cells and chemical hapten exposure. A single record per CDR3 protein comes from TCRdb applying MiXCR to the RACE reads. The sample has around 120,000 distinct CDR3 sequences, about an eighth seen once. Time point defined: patch test 1, 2 weeks after DPC sensitization. The treatment is: therapeutic diphenylcyclopropenone sensitization with weekly scalp DPC. The sample in question was whole blood, obtained in connection with sensitization to the hapten diphenylcyclopropenone (DPC). The origin of the receptors is a woman between 45 and 65 years old with alopecia areata. Some clones in this sample may be carry-over from other donors' samples.

The genes are TRBV28 and TRBJ2-1; a weak D match, TRBD2 (6 bases). CDR3 length: 15 amino acids. V was pared by 4 bases and J by 3 bases, with 13 bases between. Germline V gene lookup returns CDR1 MDHEN and CDR2 SYDVKM. CDR3 sequence reads: CASSSGTGNYNEQFF. Written as DNA, the CDR3 is TGTGCCAGCAGTTCCGGGACTGGGAACTACAATGAGCAGTTCTTC. The full variable domain, its missing parts supplied by reference TRBV28 and TRBJ2-1, is DVKVTQSSRYLVKRTGEKVFLECVQDMDHENMFWYRQDPGLGLRLIYFSYDVKMKEKGDIPEGYSVSREKKERFSLILESASTNQTSMYLCASSSGTGNYNEQFFGPGTRLTVL.

This clonotype was counted ten times or more. The genes are TRBV12-3 or TRBV12-4 and TRBJ2-1; 10 nucleotides agree with TRBD1. J was trimmed by 7 bases and V by 8 bases; bases with no gene match: 11. This CDR3 contains 15 residues. CDR3: CASSPGQGFKNEQFF. CDR3 coding DNA: TGTGCCAGCTCCCCGGGACAGGGGTTTAAGAATGAGCAGTTCTTC.

The chain has TRBV7-2 and TRBJ2-7; D unclear. Germline CDR1 reads SGHTA; CDR2 reads FQGNSA. Trimming pared 5 bases from V and 7 bases from J, leaving 21 bases between. This CDR3 has 15 amino acids. The CDR3 sequence is CASSRDTPRTGEQYF. CDR3 nucleotides: TGTGCCAGCAGCCGAGATACCCCTCGTACTGGGGAGCAGTACTTC.

This rearrangement joins TRBV6-2 or TRBV6-3 to TRBJ1-2, with TRBD1 as a possible D gene (5 bases). This CDR3 has 14 amino acids. Germline CDR1 and CDR2: MNHEY and SVGEGT. The V end lost 4 bases, the J end lost 8 bases, and 17 bases lay between the germline ends. This CDR3 is CASSSTGRSQGYTF. For the CDR3, the DNA is TGTGCCAGCAGTTCGACGGGACGGAGTCAGGGCTACACCTTC.

The chain links TRBV7-9 to TRBJ2-1; TRBD2 matches 8 bases. Germline assignment: CDR1 SEHNR and CDR2 FQNEAQ (reference sequence). This CDR3 comprises 15 residues. Trimming cost V 5 bases and J 6 bases; bases outside gene matches: 9. CDR3 residues: CASSSGSALINEQFF. The DNA for the CDR3 is TGTGCCAGCAGCAGCGGGAGTGCACTGATCAATGAGCAGTTCTTC.

This clonotype has at least ten counts. The chain recombines TRBV7-9 with TRBJ1-1; D gene unclear. Per the germline V gene, CDR1 is SEHNR and CDR2 is FQNEAQ (reference sequence). Trimming stripped 3 bases from V and 2 bases from J, with 7 bases between. CDR3 length equals 13 residues. CDR3: CASSLAGNTEAFF. The CDR3 DNA reads as TGTGCCAGCAGCTTGGCAGGCAACACTGAAGCTTTCTTT.

This clonotype was seen ten or more times. The chain employs TRBV7-4 and TRBJ2-7; unclear D gene. Trimming left V 0 bases short and J 3 bases short, with 27 bases between. CDR1 and CDR2 (germline): SGHVT, SQSDAQ. CDR3 length: 20 amino acids. The CDR3 here is CASSLARRHSNPPDFYEQYF. Here the CDR3 DNA reads TGTGCCAGCAGCTTAGCGCGGAGACACTCTAACCCCCCCGATTTCTACGAGCAGTACTTC.

This clonotype was counted a few times. The V call is TRBV20-1, the J call TRBJ1-5, with unresolved D. From germline, CDR1 is DFQATT and CDR2 SNEGSKA (reference sequence). This CDR3 region has 15 residues. Deletions cut 3 bases from V and 1 base from J, with 13 bases between. The CDR3 is CSARAQTRSNQPQHF. The CDR3 DNA is TGCAGTGCTAGGGCCCAGACTAGGAGCAATCAGCCCCAGCATTTT.

This clonotype showed up many times. The chain couples TRBV11-2 to TRBJ2-1; tentatively, D is TRBD1 or TRBD2 (6 bases each). The V end was cut by 3 bases, the J end by 6 bases, with 9 bases between. CDR1 SGHAT and CDR2 FQNNGV come from the germline V gene. CDR3 size: 13 residues. The CDR3 nucleotides are TGTGCCAGCAGCTTGGGGGGCCTCAATGAGCAGTTCTTC. Its protein is CASSLGGLNEQFF.

The V and J genes are TRBV28 and TRBJ1-2; D is possibly TRBD1 (6 bases). This CDR3 is 13 amino acids long. Germline assignment: CDR1 MDHEN and CDR2 SYDVKM. Trimming pared 1 base from V and 7 bases from J, leaving 10 bases between. The CDR3 bases are TGTGCCAGCAGTTTATTGGGGGGCGTTGGCTACACCTTC. It encodes CASSLLGGVGYTF.

Ten or more counts support this clonotype. The chain links TRBV4-1 to TRBJ2-5; no clear D gene. This CDR3 region has 14 residues. V was pared by 0 bases and J by 5 bases, with 10 bases between. Per germline, CDR1 MGHRA and CDR2 YSYEKL. CDR3 sequence: CASSQDSGAETQYF. The CDR3 DNA is TGCGCCAGCAGCCAAGATTCGGGCGCGGAGACCCAGTACTTC.

Ten or more counts support this clonotype. The V call is TRBV28, the J call TRBJ2-7; the match to TRBD1 covers 7 bases. Germline V gene data show CDR1 as MDHEN and CDR2 as SYDVKM. The CDR3 consists of 13 residues. Trimming removed 6 bases from V and 12 bases from J; junction bases left unmatched: 14. The CDR3 region is CASRKPVTGQVYF. CDR3 DNA: TGTGCCAGCAGAAAACCTGTGACAGGGCAAGTGTACTTC. Full variable domain (remainder filled in from reference TRBV28 and TRBJ2-7): DVKVTQSSRYLVKRTGEKVFLECVQDMDHENMFWYRQDPGLGLRLIYFSYDVKMKEKGDIPEGYSVSREKKERFSLILESASTNQTSMYLCASRKPVTGQVYFGPGTRLTVT.

This clonotype was counted many times. The rearrangement uses TRBV7-6 and TRBJ2-1, with a weak D call TRBD1 (5 bases). CDR1 is SGHVS and CDR2 is FNYEAQ in the germline V gene. CDR3 size: 13 residues. V was shortened by 3 bases and J by 4 bases, with 7 bases between the two germline ends. The CDR3 sequence: CASSFQGYNEQFF. The CDR3 DNA reads as TGTGCCAGCAGCTTTCAGGGTTACAATGAGCAGTTCTTC.

This chain connects TRBV20-1 to TRBJ1-5; 8 bases agree with TRBD1. Germline loops: CDR1 DFQATT, CDR2 SNEGSKA (reference sequence). The CDR3 is 13 residues long. The ends lost 3 bases at V and 5 bases at J; junction bases unmatched: 3. The CDR3 DNA sequence: TGCAGTGCTAGCCCGGGACAGGATCAGCCCCAGCATTTT. Translation: CSASPGQDQPQHF.

V is TRBV12-3 or TRBV12-4 and J is TRBJ1-2, with TRBD1 as a possible D gene (5 bases). The CDR3 sequence is 11 residues long. Trimming removed 8 bases at V and 7 bases at J, with 11 bases between. CDR3 nucleotides: TGTGCCAGCCGTCAAGGGGCTGGCTACACCTTC. It translates to CASRQGAGYTF.

In its sample, this clonotype was seen many times. The chain links TRBV18 to TRBJ2-6, with no clear D. Germline V CDR1 and CDR2: KGHSH, LQKENI. The V end lost 1 base, the J end lost 1 base, and 5 bases lay between the germline ends. This CDR3 comprises 15 residues. The CDR3 DNA is TGTGCCAGCTCACCACGAGGTTCTGGGGCCAACGTCCTGACTTTC. Protein sequence: CASSPRGSGANVLTF.

The rearrangement links TRBV28 to TRBJ2-5; possibly TRBD2 for D (5 bases). The germline V gene encodes CDR1 MDHEN and CDR2 SYDVKM. Trimming took off 5 bases at V and 5 bases at J, with 9 bases between the two ends. The CDR3 is 12 residues long. CDR3 amino acids: CASSIGKETQYF. DNA for the CDR3: TGTGCCAGCAGTATCGGGAAGGAGACCCAGTACTTC.

There are a few counts of this clonotype. V and J are TRBV24-1 and TRBJ1-4; 7 bases fit TRBD1. Unmatched junction bases numbered 9, after V lost 6 bases and J lost 6 bases. The CDR3 has 15 amino acids. CDR1 KGHDR and CDR2 SFDVKD come from the germline V gene. The CDR3: CATSSGGQRDEKLFF. As DNA, the CDR3 is TGTGCCACCAGTTCAGGGGGACAACGTGATGAAAAACTGTTTTTT.

The chain links TRBV18 to TRBJ2-5, with 7 bases lining up with TRBD1. The CDR3 totals 14 residues. J gave up 3 bases and V 4 bases, and 5 bases lay outside the gene matches. In germline, CDR1 is KGHSH, CDR2 LQKENI. The CDR3 protein is CASSQYRGKETQYF. The CDR3 bases are TGTGCCAGCTCACAATACAGGGGAAAAGAGACCCAGTACTTC.